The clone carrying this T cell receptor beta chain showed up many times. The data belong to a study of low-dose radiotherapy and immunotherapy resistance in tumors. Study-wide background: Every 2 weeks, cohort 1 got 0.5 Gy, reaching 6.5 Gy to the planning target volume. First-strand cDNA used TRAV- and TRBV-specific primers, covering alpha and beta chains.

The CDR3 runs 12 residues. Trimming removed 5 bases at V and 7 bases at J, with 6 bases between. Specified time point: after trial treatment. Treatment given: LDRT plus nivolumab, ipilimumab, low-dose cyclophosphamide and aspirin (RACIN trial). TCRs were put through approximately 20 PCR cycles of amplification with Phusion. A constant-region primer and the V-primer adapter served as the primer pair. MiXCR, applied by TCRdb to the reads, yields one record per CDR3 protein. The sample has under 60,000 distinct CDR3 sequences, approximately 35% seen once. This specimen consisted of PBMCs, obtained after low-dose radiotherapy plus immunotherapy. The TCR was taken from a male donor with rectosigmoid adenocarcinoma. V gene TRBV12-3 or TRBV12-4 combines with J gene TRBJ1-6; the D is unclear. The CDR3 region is CASSRTNSPLHF. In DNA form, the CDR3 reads TGTGCCAGCAGTCGAACGAATTCACCCCTCCACTTT.